The 27 T cell receptor beta chains reported below all come from one sample, sequenced in a study of cytomegalovirus exposure and HLA in healthy donors (dated 2017 in TCRdb). Library preparation was by the immunoSEQ multiplex PCR assay. The multiplex PCR relied on a mix of 60 forward primers for TCR Vbeta segments and 13 reverse primers for TCR Jbeta segments. In its TCRdb copy, this immuneACCESS table keeps in-frame sequences only and misses some clones. Where compared with another copy, unresolved V genes explain less than half of these, and the others have no known cause. The table for this sample lists over 100,000 clones; more than 65% of them were counted only once. 9.5% to 13% of the sample rests with the top ten. Specimen: PBMCs. These receptors were taken from a man aged 35 to 55 in good health and CMV-seropositive.

The J gene is TRBJ2-3, the V gene TRBV7-9, with D possibly being TRBD1 (6 bases). Looked up from germline, CDR1 is SEHNR and CDR2 is FQNEAQ (reference sequence). V gave up 1 base and J gave up 0 bases, with 11 bases separating them. This CDR3 is 16 amino acids long. CDR3 protein: CASSLVGQSSTDTQYF. The CDR3 DNA sequence: TGTGCCAGCAGCTTAGTGGGACAATCTAGCACAGATACGCAGTATTTT.

This sequence joins TRBV5-1 and TRBJ2-1; 8 bases match TRBD1. V lost 8 bases to trimming and J lost 2 bases; unmatched junction nucleotides: 3. Germline V CDR1 and CDR2: SGHRS, YFSETQ. The CDR3 covers 13 residues. CDR3 nucleotide sequence: TGCGCCAGTAGGACAGGGACCTACAATGAGCAGTTCTTC. Residues: CASRTGTYNEQFF.

The gene calls are TRBV15 and TRBJ2-3; 7 nucleotides match TRBD2. J lost 2 bases, V lost 3 bases, and 8 bases had no gene match. Germline V lookup: CDR1 LNHNV, CDR2 YYDKDF (reference sequence). The CDR3 runs to 16 residues. The CDR3 nucleotides read TGTGCCACCAGCAGCTACAGCGGGGAAAACACAGATACGCAGTATTTT. Encoded protein: CATSSYSGENTDTQYF.

The chain uses TRBV14 and TRBJ1-2; D unclear. The CDR3 loop spans 17 amino acids. Germline CDR1 is SGHDN and CDR2 is FVKESK. V lost 2 bases and J 1 base, leaving 17 bases between the germline ends. In DNA form, the CDR3 reads TGTGCCAGCAGCCAATTCATCTTTACTAAGAGTAACTATGGCTACACCTTC. Protein: CASSQFIFTKSNYGYTF.

The genes are TRBV7-2 and TRBJ2-2; 9 bases map to TRBD1. Trimming cost V 6 bases and J 6 bases; bases outside gene matches: 8. CDR3 size: 15 residues. Looked up from germline, CDR1 is SGHTA and CDR2 is FQGNSA. This CDR3 is CASRPGTGLSGELFF. CDR3 coding DNA: TGTGCCAGCAGGCCCGGGACAGGGTTATCCGGGGAGCTGTTTTTT.

This chain connects TRBV9 to TRBJ2-5; 12 nucleotides agree with TRBD1. CDR1 SGDLS and CDR2 YYNGEE come from the germline V gene. V trimming: 3 bases; J trimming: 4 bases; junction bases outside the gene matches: 7. The CDR3 consists of 16 residues. The CDR3 coding sequence is TGTGCCAGCAGCGGGGGGACAGGGGGCTTTGGAGAGACCCAGTACTTC. It codes for CASSGGTGGFGETQYF.

The CDR3: CASSQQGGLSNQPQHF. The CDR3 bases are TGTGCCAGCAGCCAACAGGGGGGGCTCAGCAATCAGCCCCAGCATTTT. V usage is TRBV5-5 and J usage is TRBJ1-5; 8 bases are a match to TRBD1. The length of the CDR3 is 16 residues. V dropped 4 bases and J dropped 1; count of bases not matched to a gene: 7. CDR1 SGHKS and CDR2 YYEKEE come from the germline V gene (reference sequence).

V gene TRBV4-3 combines with J gene TRBJ1-2; no definite D call. The germline V gene encodes CDR1 LGHNA and CDR2 YSLEER. V was clipped by 0 bases and J by 0 bases, with 8 bases between them. CDR3 length: 15 amino acids. The CDR3 DNA reads as TGCGCCAGCAGCCAAGATGGAGATCCTAACTATGGCTACACCTTC. Residues: CASSQDGDPNYGYTF.

This clone was picked up a small number of times. The chain is built from TRBV5-4 and TRBJ2-5; D perhaps matches TRBD2 (6 bases). The ends were cut back, 5 bases at V and 1 base at J, with 15 bases in the middle. CDR1 and CDR2 (germline): SGHNT, YYREEE (reference sequence). The CDR3 contains 15 residues. CDR3 sequence reads: CASSSRGGPQETQYF. The CDR3, as DNA: TGTGCCAGCAGTTCACGAGGAGGGCCCCAAGAGACCCAGTACTTC.

This sequence joins TRBV10-1 and TRBJ2-5; D is perhaps TRBD2 (6 bases). V lost 6 bases and J lost 11, with 25 bases in between. This CDR3 is 15 amino acids long. Germline V gene lookup returns CDR1 WNHNN and CDR2 SYGVQD (reference sequence). The CDR3 sequence is CASRRLPGLRREQYF. In DNA form, the CDR3 reads TGCGCCAGCAGGCGTCTCCCGGGACTTCGCCGAGAGCAGTACTTC.

This chain connects TRBV28 to TRBJ1-2; D unclear. Trimming stripped 6 bases from V and 2 bases from J, with 13 bases between. This CDR3 spans 14 amino acids. In germline, CDR1 is MDHEN, CDR2 SYDVKM. The CDR3 loop is CASRLQWANYGYTF. The CDR3 bases are TGTGCCAGCAGGCTCCAGTGGGCCAACTATGGCTACACCTTC.

The chain uses TRBV7-2 and TRBJ1-1; D is unclear. The germline V and J ends were trimmed by 5 bases and 0 bases, with 7 bases remaining between them. This CDR3 has 13 residues. Germline assignment: CDR1 SGHTA and CDR2 FQGNSA. In DNA form, the CDR3 reads TGTGCCAGCAGCGACTATATGAACACTGAAGCTTTCTTT. Its protein is CASSDYMNTEAFF.

This chain uses TRBV7-2 with TRBJ1-1; D not certain. Trimming took 4 bases from V and 1 from J, leaving 7 bases between them. The CDR3 extends over 13 amino acids. Germline CDR1 and CDR2: SGHTA and FQGNSA. In DNA, the CDR3 is TGTGCCAGCAGCTCGGGTCCGAACACTGAAGCTTTCTTT. Protein product: CASSSGPNTEAFF.

CDR3 nucleotide sequence: TGTGCCAGCAGTGTTCGGAGAGGGCAAGAGACCCAGTACTTC. Its translation is CASSVRRGQETQYF. V and J are TRBV2 and TRBJ2-5; D may be TRBD2 (5 bases). V was cut by 4 bases and J by 2 bases, with 11 bases left in between. CDR3 length: 14 residues. Germline lookup yields CDR1 SNHLY and CDR2 FYNNEI.

The rearrangement uses TRBV19 and TRBJ2-7, with 10 bases aligning to TRBD1. In germline, CDR1 is LNHDA, CDR2 SQIVND (reference sequence). The CDR3 consists of 14 residues. Trimming at V came to 7 bases and at J to 0 bases, leaving 3 bases not matched to a gene. The CDR3 DNA reads TGTGCCAGTATGAGACAGGGGGCCTCCTACGAGCAGTACTTC. This gives the protein CASMRQGASYEQYF.

A few counts support this clone. The rearrangement joins TRBV5-1 to TRBJ1-5; D is uncertain. CDR1 is SGHRS, CDR2 YFSETQ, per germline. Deletions cut 5 bases from V and 0 bases from J, with 6 bases between. The CDR3 extends over 13 amino acids. CDR3 sequence: CASRANSNQPQHF. The CDR3 nucleotides are TGCGCCAGCAGAGCGAATAGCAATCAGCCCCAGCATTTT.

The J gene is TRBJ2-3, the V gene TRBV7-2; 9 bases are a match to TRBD1. Germline V gives CDR1 SGHTA, CDR2 FQGNSA. The V gene end was trimmed by 4 bases and the J gene end by 9 bases; junction bases not matched to a gene: 17. The CDR3 totals 17 residues. CDR3 coding DNA: TGTGCCAGCAGCTCCCCTCCGGGACAGGGACTTCGTGAAACGCAGTATTTT. Translated, it gives CASSSPPGQGLRETQYF. The variable domain in full, completed from reference TRBV7-2 and TRBJ2-3, reads GAGVSQSPSNKVTEKGKDVELRCDPISGHTALYWYRQSLGQGLEFLIYFQGNSAPDKSGLPSDRFSAERTGGSVSTLTIQRTQQEDSAVYLCASSSPPGQGLRETQYFGPGTRLTVL.

The table lists this clone with a count of one. The chain uses TRBV7-3 and TRBJ1-1; 7 bases agree with TRBD1. CDR1 and CDR2 (germline): SGHTA, FQGTGA. The ends lost 2 bases at V and 10 bases at J; junction bases unmatched: 7. The CDR3 extends over 13 amino acids. The CDR3 sequence: CASSLSETGRAFF. The CDR3 nucleotides are TGTGCCAGCAGCTTATCCGAGACAGGGCGAGCTTTCTTT. The entire variable domain, with the rest obtained from reference TRBV7-3 and TRBJ1-1, is as follows: GAGVSQTPSNKVTEKGKYVELRCDPISGHTALYWYRQSLGQGPEFLIYFQGTGAADDSGLPNDRFFAVRPEGSVSTLKIQRTERGDSAVYLCASSLSETGRAFFGQGTRLTVV.

With regard to this clone: In the same sample, other DNA sequences code for this CDR3. This sequence joins TRBV6-5 and TRBJ2-5; unclear D gene. There are 12 residues in the CDR3. CDR1 MNHEY and CDR2 SVGAGI come from the germline V gene. V was cut by 2 bases and J by 4 bases, with 5 bases left in between. The CDR3 protein is CASSYRGETQYF. The CDR3 nucleotides are TGTGCCAGCAGTTACCGAGGAGAGACCCAGTACTTC.

The chain couples TRBV27 to TRBJ2-3; 11 bases are a match to TRBD1. This CDR3 comprises 18 residues. V lost 7 bases, J lost 4 bases, and 16 bases stayed unmatched. Germline CDR1 and CDR2: MNHEY and SMNVEV (reference sequence). CDR3 bases: TGTGCCAGCACCAGGGGCCCCCCCGGGACAGGGGGTTCAGATACGCAGTATTTT. Translated: CASTRGPPGTGGSDTQYF.

The rearrangement uses TRBV30 and TRBJ2-7; D ambiguous. From germline, CDR1 is GTSNPN and CDR2 SVGIG (reference sequence). V shed 2 bases and J shed 0 bases, with 8 bases lying between them. The length of the CDR3 is 13 residues. The CDR3 sequence is CAWSISPSYEQYF. The CDR3 DNA follows: TGTGCCTGGAGTATTAGTCCCTCCTACGAGCAGTACTTC.

CDR3 in DNA: TGCGCCAGCCTCCAAAAACTGTTTTTT. Its translation is CASLQKLFF. This sequence joins TRBV5-1 and TRBJ1-4; D is undetermined. The CDR3 is 9 amino acids. Germline loops: CDR1 SGHRS, CDR2 YFSETQ. Trimming shortened V by 7 bases and J by 9 bases, and 4 bases separated the two germline ends. Combining the CDR3 with reference TRBV5-1 and TRBJ1-4 gives the whole variable domain KAGVTQTPRYLIKTRGQQVTLSCSPISGHRSVSWYQQTPGQGLQFLFEYFSETQRNKGNFPGRFSGRQFSNSRSEMNVSTLELGDSALYLCASLQKLFFGSGTQLSVL.

The genes are TRBV6-4 and TRBJ2-2, with TRBD1 as a possible D gene (6 bases). The CDR3 totals 13 residues. The V and J ends lost 3 bases and 4 bases respectively, with 6 bases between them. CDR1 and CDR2 (germline): MRHNA, SNTAGT. The CDR3 region is CASSEGATGELFF. The CDR3 nucleotides read TGTGCCAGCAGTGAGGGGGCCACCGGGGAGCTGTTTTTT.

The rearrangement joins TRBV7-8 to TRBJ2-5; tentative D call: TRBD1 (5 bases). V lost 2 bases to trimming and J lost 1 base, with 14 bases between them. The CDR3 sequence is 16 residues long. Per the germline V gene, CDR1 is SGHVS and CDR2 is FQNEAQ. This CDR3 is CASSLSAGLIQETQYF. The CDR3, as DNA: TGTGCCAGCAGCTTAAGTGCAGGGCTAATCCAAGAGACCCAGTACTTC.

The genes are TRBV5-4 and TRBJ1-2; 10 bases line up with TRBD1. The V and J ends lost 4 bases and 8 bases, in that order; junction bases with no gene match: 14. The CDR3 totals 16 residues. The germline V gene has CDR1 SGHNT and CDR2 YYREEE (reference sequence). As DNA, the CDR3 is TGTGCCAGCAGCACGGGTGGGACAGGGGTTTCGCGCGGCTACACCTTC. Protein product: CASSTGGTGVSRGYTF.

This clone was seen just once. This rearrangement joins TRBV5-6 to TRBJ2-2; weak D call: TRBD1 (6 bases). Trimming removed 7 bases at V and 6 bases at J, with 10 bases between. The CDR3 is made up of 12 amino acids. The V gene's germline CDR1 is SGHDT and CDR2 YYEEEE. This CDR3 is CASGEGAGELFF. As DNA, the CDR3 is TGTGCCAGCGGCGAGGGGGCCGGGGAGCTGTTTTTT.

The chain is built from TRBV6-5 and TRBJ1-5; 7 bases agree with TRBD1. The CDR3 contains 15 residues. The V segment lost 2 bases and the J segment 2 bases; nucleotides outside the gene matches: 3. From germline, CDR1 is MNHEY and CDR2 SVGAGI. The CDR3 coding sequence is TGTGCCAGCAGTTACCGACAGGGCCGCAATCAGCCCCAGCATTTT. It specifies CASSYRQGRNQPQHF.